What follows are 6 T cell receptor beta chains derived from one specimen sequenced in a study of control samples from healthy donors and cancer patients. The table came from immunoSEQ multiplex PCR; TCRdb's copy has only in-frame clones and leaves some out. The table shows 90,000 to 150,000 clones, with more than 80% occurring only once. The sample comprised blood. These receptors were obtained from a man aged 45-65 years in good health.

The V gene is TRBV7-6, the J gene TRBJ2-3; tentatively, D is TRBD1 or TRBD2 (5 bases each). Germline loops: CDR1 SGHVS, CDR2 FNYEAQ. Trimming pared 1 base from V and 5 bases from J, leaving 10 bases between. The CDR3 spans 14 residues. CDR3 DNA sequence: TGTGCCAGCAGCTTAGTTTCAGGGAGAGATACGCAGTATTTT. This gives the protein CASSLVSGRDTQYF.

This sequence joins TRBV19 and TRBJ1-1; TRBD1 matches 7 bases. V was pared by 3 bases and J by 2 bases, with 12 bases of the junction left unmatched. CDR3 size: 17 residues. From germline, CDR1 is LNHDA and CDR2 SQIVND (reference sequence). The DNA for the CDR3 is TGTGCCAGTAGTATGGCGACAGGGAGGGGGGGAAACACTGAAGCTTTCTTT. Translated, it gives CASSMATGRGGNTEAFF.

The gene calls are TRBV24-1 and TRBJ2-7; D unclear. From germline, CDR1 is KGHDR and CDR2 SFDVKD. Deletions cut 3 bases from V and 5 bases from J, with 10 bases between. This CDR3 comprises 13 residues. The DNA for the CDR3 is TGTGCCACCAGTGATAACAACGACAACGAGCAGTACTTC. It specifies CATSDNNDNEQYF.

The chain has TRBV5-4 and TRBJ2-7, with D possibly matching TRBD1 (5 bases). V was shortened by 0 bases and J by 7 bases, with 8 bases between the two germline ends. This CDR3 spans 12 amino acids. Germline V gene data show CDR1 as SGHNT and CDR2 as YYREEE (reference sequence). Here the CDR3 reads CASSLGQREQYF. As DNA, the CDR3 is TGTGCCAGCAGCTTGGGACAGAGGGAGCAGTACTTC. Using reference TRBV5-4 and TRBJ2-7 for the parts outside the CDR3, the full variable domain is ETGVTQSPTHLIKTRGQQVTLRCSSQSGHNTVSWYQQALGQGPQFIFQYYREEENGRGNFPPRFSGLQFPNYSSELNVNALELDDSALYLCASSLGQREQYFGPGTRLTVT.

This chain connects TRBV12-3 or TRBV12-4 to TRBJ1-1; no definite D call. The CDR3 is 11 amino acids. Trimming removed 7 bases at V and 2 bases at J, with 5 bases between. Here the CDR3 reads CASTYNTEAFF. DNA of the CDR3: TGTGCCAGCACCTATAACACTGAAGCTTTCTTT.

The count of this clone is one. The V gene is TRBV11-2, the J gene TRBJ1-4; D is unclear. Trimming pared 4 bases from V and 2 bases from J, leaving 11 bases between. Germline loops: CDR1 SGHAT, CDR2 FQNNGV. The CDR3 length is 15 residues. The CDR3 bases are TGTGCCAGCAGCTCGGCCGGGATTACTAATGAAAAACTGTTTTTT. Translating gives CASSSAGITNEKLFF.